This T cell receptor (beta chain) was retrieved from a study of blood T cell repertoires in COVID-19. Only in-frame clones appear in the TCRdb table, and some are missing; sequencing was by immunoSEQ multiplex PCR. The table records fewer than 300,000 clones, 88% of them present only once. V shed 3 bases and J 3 bases; nucleotides not matched to a gene: 3. This CDR3 has 17 residues. CDR1 is LNHDA and CDR2 is SQIVND in the germline V gene (reference sequence). The sequence was obtained from a woman aged 40 to 55 with acute COVID-19. The sample taken for sequencing was PBMCs or T cells enriched from blood (not recorded which). The V and J genes are TRBV19 and TRBJ2-6; 12 positions agree with TRBD1. The CDR3 loop is CASSMGQGAYGANVLTF. CDR3 nucleotides: TGTGCCAGTAGTATGGGACAGGGGGCATATGGGGCCAACGTCCTGACTTTC.